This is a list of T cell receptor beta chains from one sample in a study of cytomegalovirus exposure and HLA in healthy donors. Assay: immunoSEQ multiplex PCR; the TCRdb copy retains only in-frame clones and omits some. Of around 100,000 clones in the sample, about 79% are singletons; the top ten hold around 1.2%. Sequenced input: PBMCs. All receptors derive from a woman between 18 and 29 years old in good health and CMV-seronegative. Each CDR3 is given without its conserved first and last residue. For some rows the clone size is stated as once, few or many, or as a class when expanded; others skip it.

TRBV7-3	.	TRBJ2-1	ASSFGVGHYNEQF
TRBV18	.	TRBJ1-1	ASSSLGRFGQGTEAF
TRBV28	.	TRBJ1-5	AARGRWEVKPQH
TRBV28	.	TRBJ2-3	ASRGGGSPDTQY
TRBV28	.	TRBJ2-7	ASSLPNRFYEQY
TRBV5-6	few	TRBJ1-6	ASSFGPSRYSPLH
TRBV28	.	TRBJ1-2	ASSLAGDGYT
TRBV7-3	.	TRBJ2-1	ASSQRAGSSYNEQF
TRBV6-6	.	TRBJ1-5	ASSYSDRAQPQH
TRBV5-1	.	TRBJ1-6	ASSTDYNSPLH
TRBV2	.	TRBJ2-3	ASSGSAGSTDTQY
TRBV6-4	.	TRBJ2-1	ASSLVRGALLDEQF
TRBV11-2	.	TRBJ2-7	ASSLDPQGSYEQY
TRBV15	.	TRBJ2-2	ATSRSRGGLAGLPGELF
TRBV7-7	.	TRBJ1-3	ASSLDSAGGTIY
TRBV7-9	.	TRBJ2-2	ASSLLAVGTGELF
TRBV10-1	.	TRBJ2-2	ASSVGYAAGDTGELF
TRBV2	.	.	ASGGTSVSYEQY
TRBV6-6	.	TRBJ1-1	ASSPNPTGEAF
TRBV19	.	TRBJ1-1	ASSLGSGTGAEAF
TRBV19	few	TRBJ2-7	ASREAGRNEQY
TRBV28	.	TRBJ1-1	ASVLQGEAF
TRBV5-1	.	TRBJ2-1	ASSLMAQINEQF
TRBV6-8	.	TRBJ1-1	ASSSLPDTEAF
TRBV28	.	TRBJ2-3	ASSTRDSLVATQY
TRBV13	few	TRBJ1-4	ASSLGPKTGRGEEKLF
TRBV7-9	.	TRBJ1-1	VSSLALYRDRATEAF
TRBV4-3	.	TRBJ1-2	ASSQEDTQGYGYT
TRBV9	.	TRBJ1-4	ASSANRDREDEKLF
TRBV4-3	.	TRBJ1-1	ASKGVVGNTEAF
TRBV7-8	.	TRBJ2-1	ASSLGGADFFASYNEQF
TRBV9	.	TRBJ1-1	ASSVALGRDTEAF
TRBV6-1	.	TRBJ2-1	ASSRTSGSYNEQF
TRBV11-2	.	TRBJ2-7	ASSLIWKLQY
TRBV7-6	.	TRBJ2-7	ASSLADRGYEQY
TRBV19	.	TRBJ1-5	ASSLDRVSNQPQH
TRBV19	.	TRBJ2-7	ASSIGGQLVPYEQY
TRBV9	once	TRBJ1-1	ASSVGLTVDTEAF
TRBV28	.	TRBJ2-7	ASSNPLGGGPYEQY
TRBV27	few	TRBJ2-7	ASRTGTPYYEQY
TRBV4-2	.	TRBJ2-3	ASSHGTSGLTDTQY
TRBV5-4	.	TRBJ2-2	ASLKQEGFGNTGELF
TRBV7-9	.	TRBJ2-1	SSSPQTGDWANEQF
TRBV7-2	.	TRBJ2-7	ASSLERGFEQY
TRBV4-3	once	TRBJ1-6	ASSQDRGQGGNSPLH
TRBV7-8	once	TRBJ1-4	ASSFAGQGREKLF
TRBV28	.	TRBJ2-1	ASKTGLAIHNEQF
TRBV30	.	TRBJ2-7	AWSGQNSYEQY
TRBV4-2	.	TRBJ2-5	ASSQEFAAGGAETQY
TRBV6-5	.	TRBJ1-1	ASSFGQLTRAF
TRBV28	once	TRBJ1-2	ASSLSNYGYT
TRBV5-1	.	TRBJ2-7	ASSPLIGQGYEQY